This T cell receptor (beta chain) was sequenced in a study of shared clonotypes between healthy human individuals. Study-wide background: Each donor contributed plates that comprised three CD4 naive, three CD4 memory, two CD8 naive and one CD8 memory. Study results and caveats: Owing to a small donor count, the genetic and exposure-history diversity represented was limited.

Concerning this clone itself: Its antigen remains unknown.

TCRdb keeps only in-frame clones here, not all; method: immunoSEQ multiplex PCR. Of over 2 million clones detected, approximately 95% appear once; the ten largest clones hold 0.13%. This CDR3 region has 18 residues. The germline V gene has CDR1 SGHTA and CDR2 FQGTGA. V lost 0 bases to trimming and J lost 3 bases; unmatched junction nucleotides: 10. The sample taken for sequencing was naive CD4+ T cells sorted from blood. Indicated subset: CD45RA+ positively selected. This clonotype was sampled from a man in his late teens or twenties in good health. This chain connects TRBV7-3 to TRBJ2-3, with 9 bases fitting TRBD2. DNA of the CDR3: TGTGCCAGCAGCTTAACCGCCCCTGGGCTAGCGGGGACAGATACGCAGTATTTT. This sequence encodes CASSLTAPGLAGTDTQYF. The full variable domain, in which reference TRBV7-3 and TRBJ2-3 provide the parts outside the CDR3, is GAGVSQTPSNKVTEKGKYVELRCDPISGHTALYWYRQSLGQGPEFLIYFQGTGAADDSGLPNDRFFAVRPEGSVSTLKIQRTERGDSAVYLCASSLTAPGLAGTDTQYFGPGTRLTVL.